This T cell receptor (beta chain) derives from a study of OX40 agonist ivuxolimab in advanced cancers. Germline-derived CDR1 and CDR2 are SEHNR and FQNEAQ (reference sequence). This CDR3 is 14 amino acids long. The trim removed 8 bases at V and 9 bases at J, leaving 10 bases unmatched. Produced via immunoSEQ multiplex PCR; TCRdb's table is partial and in-frame only. The profile shows about 160,000 clones, approximately 94% of them singletons. This rearrangement joins TRBV7-9 to TRBJ1-1; TRBD1 aligns across 12 bases. Sequenced here: CD4+ or CD8+ T cells sorted from blood, sampled in a trial of the OX40 agonist ivuxolimab. The TCR sequence derives from an adult with an advanced solid tumor such as melanoma, head and neck, liver or kidney cancer. This CDR3 is CASHPGQGATKAFF. The DNA of the CDR3 is TGTGCCAGCCACCCGGGACAGGGGGCAACTAAAGCTTTCTTT.